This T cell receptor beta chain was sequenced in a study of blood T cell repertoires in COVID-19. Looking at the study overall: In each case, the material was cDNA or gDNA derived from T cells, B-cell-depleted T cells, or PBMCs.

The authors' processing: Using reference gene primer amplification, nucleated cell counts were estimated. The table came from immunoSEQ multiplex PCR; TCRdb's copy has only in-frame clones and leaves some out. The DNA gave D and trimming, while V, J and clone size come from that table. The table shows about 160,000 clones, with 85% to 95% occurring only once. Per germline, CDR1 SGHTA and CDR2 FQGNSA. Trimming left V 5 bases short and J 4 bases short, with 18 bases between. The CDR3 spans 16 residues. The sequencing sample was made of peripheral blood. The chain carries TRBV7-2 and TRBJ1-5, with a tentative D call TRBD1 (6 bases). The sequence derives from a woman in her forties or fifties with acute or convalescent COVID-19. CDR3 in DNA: TGTGCCAGCAGCCCAAGACCCGGGACAAGTAATCAGCCCCAGCATTTT. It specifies CASSPRPGTSNQPQHF.